This T cell receptor beta chain derives from a study of control samples from healthy donors and cancer patients. The germline V gene encodes CDR1 SGHAT and CDR2 FQNNGV. Losses at the gene ends were 5 bases for V and 0 bases for J; bases not matched to a gene: 13. This CDR3 region has 17 residues. Assay used: immunoSEQ multiplex PCR; TCRdb lists only in-frame clones, some missing. The table lists 150,000 to 160,000 clones, approximately 96% of them singletons. The rearrangement links TRBV11-2 to TRBJ2-7; TRBD2 aligns across 7 bases. This sequence was found in a middle-aged man in good health. The sample consisted of blood. CDR3 nucleotide sequence: TGTGCCAGCAGCCCCATGGGCGCGCGGGGGAGCTCCTACGAGCAGTACTTC. Translating it yields CASSPMGARGSSYEQYF.